This T cell receptor (beta chain) emerged from a study of blood T cell repertoires in COVID-19. About the research overall: Samples of COVID-19 (acute and convalescent) were obtained from the United States, Italy and Spain. PBMCs, B-cell-depleted T cells, or T cells were the source of the cDNA or gDNA that made up the material.

As processed by the authors: Estimation of nucleated cell counts was performed using reference gene primer amplification. Only in-frame clones appear in the TCRdb table, and some are missing; sequencing was by immunoSEQ multiplex PCR. The V and J calls and clone size are taken from that table; D and trimming were inferred from the DNA. This sample has 200,000 or so clones, with about 80% found just once. Between the trimmed V and J ends, which lost 3 bases and 2 bases, there was a span of 6 bases. CDR3 length equals 13 residues. As to this clone: At the DNA level, this CDR3 is encoded by other sequences in the same sample as well.

Sequences were obtained from peripheral blood. The receptor's source is a human donor with acute or convalescent COVID-19. The donor label of this sample is uncertain. The chain couples TRBV12-3 or TRBV12-4 to TRBJ2-3, with D unresolved. The CDR3 nucleotides read TGTGCCAGCAGTTTGGGCCTCACAGATACGCAGTATTTT. It codes for CASSLGLTDTQYF.